A selection of T cell receptor beta chains follows, all from one sample in a study of blood T cell repertoires in COVID-19. Sequencing used immunoSEQ multiplex PCR; TCRdb keeps in-frame clones, though not all of them. The sample has fewer than 95,000 clones, roughly 78% seen once. Sequencing was carried out using peripheral blood. These receptors all stem from a woman of 80 years or more with acute or convalescent COVID-19. Both conserved end residues are part of each CDR3. Not every row has a clone size; where given, it reads once, few, many or a size class.

clone_size,v_call,cdr3_aa
NA,TRBV27,CASSLSRGPYGYTF
NA,TRBV18,CASSPPMGTLETQYF
few,TRBV2,CASSVGLAGAYQETQYF
NA,TRBV4-2,CASSQEMYSGANVLTF
NA,TRBV27,CASGRPGLTNTEAFF
NA,TRBV19,CASSIYGTGNNQPQHF
once,TRBV27,CASSLGRGEAFF
NA,TRBV19,CASSRDRAPEAFF
NA,TRBV28,CASSYDRDRGYTF
NA,TRBV20-1,CSASDSRGNYGYTF
NA,TRBV7-9,CASSSQGEKLFF
NA,TRBV10-3,CAISEYGQGDEQFF
NA,TRBV28,CASSPGLAGDSSYEQYF
few,TRBV4-2,CASSQDGLAWYDGELFF
NA,TRBV28,CASSFQGEATNEKLFF
NA,TRBV2,CASEAGSSNEKLFF
NA,TRBV2,CASSEQGMSYGYTF
NA,TRBV28,CASSPGGRGNQPQHF
once,TRBV4-3,CASSQGWGERTDTQYF
once,TRBV14,CASSQGAGEQFF
once,TRBV5-4,CASTNRGGYTF
once,TRBV18,CASSPMRDGDYGYTF
NA,TRBV5-1,CASSPRQFYEQYF
NA,TRBV6-4,CASSLRGHTEAFF
NA,TRBV6-5,CASKDTWNTEAFF
NA,TRBV7-9,CASSAGGETEAFF
NA,TRBV9,CASSPSGGHTGELFF
NA,TRBV19,CASMAGSGANVLTF
NA,TRBV29-1,CSVEGGQDTIYF
few,TRBV11-2,CASTLGGRSNTEAFF
NA,TRBV2,CASSGARNSPLHF
NA,TRBV11-3,CASSLTRVGEQFF
NA,TRBV30,CAWTPARSEQFF
NA,TRBV2,CASSGGTTYEQYF
NA,TRBV6-5,CASSYDLERKSYEQYF
NA,TRBV24-1,CATSDWASGVSDTQYF
NA,TRBV28,CASKLVSGGTPGDEQYF
few,TRBV19,CASSAPGSGNIQYF
NA,TRBV7-2,CASSSGSGGAYNEQFF
NA,TRBV28,CASSSPLNYGYTF
few,TRBV7-2,CASSPFSGANVLTF
NA,TRBV2,CASIFGVSYEQYF
few,TRBV7-9,CASSSQNSRRTPGNTIYF
NA,TRBV7-9,CASSLEGASEAFF
NA,TRBV30,CAWSPWGAEAFF
NA,TRBV9,CASSRPGTDYGYTF